The rows below give T cell receptor beta chains drawn from one sample of a study of tumor and adjacent non-tumor tissue in lung cancer. One entry per CDR3 protein, called by TCRdb with MiXCR from the multiplex PCR reads. Among roughly 120,000 distinct CDR3 sequences listed, 62% were seen once. Sequencing was done on a sample of distant non-tumor lung tissue. Receptors originate from a man aged 55 to 70 with non-small cell lung cancer. Both conserved end residues are part of each CDR3. The order of the fields is V gene, J gene, CDR3 protein.

>TRBV5-4|TRBJ2-7
CASSFPRDRVRYEHYF
>TRBV6-5|TRBJ1-5
CASRPGRWGNQRQHF
>TRBV28|TRBJ2-3
CASSLSGWSADKQYF
>TRBV6-6|TRBJ2-3
CASSYTATSALRETDTQYF
>TRBV10-3|TRBJ1-6
CAISEGLVGSPLHF
>TRBV11-3|TRBJ2-2
CAIRPTGRVNTGELFF
>TRBV6-1|TRBJ1-6
CASSTDRASYNSPLHF
>TRBV6-5|TRBJ1-2
CASSYSKRFAYYGYTF
>TRBV6-2/TRBV6-3|TRBJ2-2
CASRNGTNTGELFF
>TRBV6-1|TRBJ1-5
CAHDVNIGNQPQRF
>TRBV6-1|TRBJ2-1
CASRGTSGYNEQFF
>TRBV6-4|TRBJ2-3
CASSPGGTAGTQYF
>TRBV29-1|TRBJ1-5
CSVSRGNNQPQHF
>TRBV10-1|TRBJ2-1
CASSENVGGRGYNEQFF
>TRBV11-3|TRBJ2-1
CASNPGGSDTIYNEQFF
>TRBV6-5|TRBJ2-3
CASSFQDSATDTQYF
>TRBV11-2|TRBJ2-2
CASCTTATAVEELFF
>TRBV12-3/TRBV12-4|TRBJ1-1
CASSLMVNTESFF
>TRBV6-6|TRBJ2-6
CANNINWDSSGANVLSF
>TRBV6-2/TRBV6-3|TRBJ2-5
CVSSYREQKQETQYF
>TRBV6-5|TRBJ2-3
CASSGTSGGALGTQYF
>TRBV20-1|TRBJ2-4
CNARGDSFRGNIQYF
>TRBV11-3|TRBJ2-3
CASSPGRPADTQYF
>TRBV4-2|TRBJ2-3
CASSQDLQGGGTDTQYF
>TRBV12-3/TRBV12-4|TRBJ2-7
CASSSFRTSKSYERYF
>TRBV12-3/TRBV12-4|TRBJ2-4
CASSQSPAKNIQYF
>TRBV11-1|TRBJ2-7
CTSSRASGSSYEQYF
>TRBV23-1|TRBJ1-4
CASPKGYRARANEKLFF
>TRBV29-1|TRBJ2-7
CSVDDYQYEQHF
>TRBV7-9|TRBJ2-1
CASSFSAEDSEQFF
>TRBV6-5|TRBJ2-5
CASTQRWEGKQETQYF
>TRBV28|TRBJ2-2
CASSLEDGELFF
>TRBV11-2|TRBJ2-3
CAGSLEQATSWAGTDTQYF
>TRBV6-5|TRBJ2-1
CAGTRLVGGWSEQFF
>TRBV20-1|TRBJ2-1
CSARDLAGNYNEQFF
>TRBV5-4|TRBJ2-2
CASGGDGSGELFF
>TRBV6-2/TRBV6-3|TRBJ2-1
CASSLTGLSYEQFF
>TRBV5-1|TRBJ1-1
CASSLVSENTEAFF
>TRBV6-1|TRBJ2-3
CASSHGVAGTDTQYF
>TRBV29-1|TRBJ1-1
CSVRQVHASTETFF
>TRBV29-1|TRBJ1-2
CSVLPGQETGYTF
>TRBV29-1|TRBJ1-1
CNGSNSETEAFF
>TRBV12-3/TRBV12-4|TRBJ2-3
CASSLAGGPDTHYF
>TRBV4-1|TRBJ2-2
CASKPRDPSTGELFF